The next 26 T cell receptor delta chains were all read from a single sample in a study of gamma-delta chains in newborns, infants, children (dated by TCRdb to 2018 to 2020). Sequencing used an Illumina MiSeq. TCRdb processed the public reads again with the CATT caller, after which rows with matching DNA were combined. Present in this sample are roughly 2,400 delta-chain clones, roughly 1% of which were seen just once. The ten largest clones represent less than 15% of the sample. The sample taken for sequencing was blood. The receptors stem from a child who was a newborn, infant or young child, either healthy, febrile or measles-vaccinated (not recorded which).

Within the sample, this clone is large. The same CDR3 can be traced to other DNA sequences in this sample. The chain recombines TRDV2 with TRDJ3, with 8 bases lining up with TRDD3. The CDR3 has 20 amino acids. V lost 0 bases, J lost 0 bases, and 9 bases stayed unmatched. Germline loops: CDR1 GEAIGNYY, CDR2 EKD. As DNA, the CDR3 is TGTGCCTGTGACACCCCGACTGGGGGCCCAAGCTCCTGGGACACCCGACAGATGTTTTTC. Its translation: CACDTPTGGPSSWDTRQMFF.

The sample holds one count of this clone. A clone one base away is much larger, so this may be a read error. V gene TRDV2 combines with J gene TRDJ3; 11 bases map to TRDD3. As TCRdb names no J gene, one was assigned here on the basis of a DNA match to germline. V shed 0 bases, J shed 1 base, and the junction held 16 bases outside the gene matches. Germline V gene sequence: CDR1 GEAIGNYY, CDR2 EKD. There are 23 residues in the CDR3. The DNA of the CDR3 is TGTGCCTGTGACACCGAGTGGAAATGGGGGATACGCGGCGGGTCCTGGGACACCCGACAGATGTTTTTC. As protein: CACDTEWKWGIRGGSWDTRQMFF.

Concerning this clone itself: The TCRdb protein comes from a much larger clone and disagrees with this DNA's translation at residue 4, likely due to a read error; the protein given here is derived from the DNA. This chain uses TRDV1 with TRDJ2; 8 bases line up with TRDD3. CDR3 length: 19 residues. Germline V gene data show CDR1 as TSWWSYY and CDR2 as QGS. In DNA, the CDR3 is TGTGCTCTTGAGGAACTGAAAGGGATACGAGGGGCTTTGACAGCACAACTCTTCTTT. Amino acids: CALEELKGIRGALTAQLFF.

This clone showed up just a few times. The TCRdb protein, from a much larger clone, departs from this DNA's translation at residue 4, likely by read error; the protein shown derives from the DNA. CDR3 nucleotides: TGTGCCTGTGGCCTACTGGGGGATACAGCACAACTCTTCTTT. It codes for CACGLLGDTAQLFF. The chain joins TRDV2 to TRDJ2; TRDD3 matches at 10 bases. The germline V gene encodes CDR1 GEAIGNYY and CDR2 EKD. V lost 5 bases to trimming and J lost 5 bases; unmatched junction nucleotides: 4. This CDR3 contains 14 residues.

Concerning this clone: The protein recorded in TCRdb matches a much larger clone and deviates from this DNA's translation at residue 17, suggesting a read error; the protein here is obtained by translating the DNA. In DNA form, the CDR3 reads TGTGCCTGTGACTTAGGGGGATACTCAATCTCCTGGGACACCCGACAGGTGTTTTTC. Its protein product is CACDLGGYSISWDTRQVFF. The chain uses TRDV2 and TRDJ3, with 9 bases that match TRDD3. Germline lookup yields CDR1 GEAIGNYY and CDR2 EKD. The CDR3 runs to 19 residues.

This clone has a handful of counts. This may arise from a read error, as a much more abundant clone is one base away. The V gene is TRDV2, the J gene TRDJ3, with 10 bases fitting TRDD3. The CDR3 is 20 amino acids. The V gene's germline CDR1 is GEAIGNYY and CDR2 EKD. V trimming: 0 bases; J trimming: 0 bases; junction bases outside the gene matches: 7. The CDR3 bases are TGTGCCTGTGACACCGCCTACTGGGGGATCGGCTCCTGGGACACCCGACAGATGTTTTTC. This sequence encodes CACDTAYWGIGSWDTRQMFF.

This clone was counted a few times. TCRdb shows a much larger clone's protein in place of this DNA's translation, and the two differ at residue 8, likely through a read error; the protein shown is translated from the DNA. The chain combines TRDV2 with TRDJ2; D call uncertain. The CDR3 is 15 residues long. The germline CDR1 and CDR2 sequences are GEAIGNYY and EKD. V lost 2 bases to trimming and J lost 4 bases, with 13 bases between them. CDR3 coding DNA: TGTGCCTGTGACAGGTTAAGGGCATCGACAGCACAACTCTTCTTT. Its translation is CACDRLRASTAQLFF.

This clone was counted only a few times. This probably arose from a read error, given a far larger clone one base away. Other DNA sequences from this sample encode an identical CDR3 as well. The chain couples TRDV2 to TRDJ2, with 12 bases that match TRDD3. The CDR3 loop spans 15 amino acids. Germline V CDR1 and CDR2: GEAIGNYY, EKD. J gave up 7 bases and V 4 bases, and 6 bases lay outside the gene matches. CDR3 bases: TGTGCCTGTGATACCTGGGGGATACGAGGAGCACAACTCTTCTTT. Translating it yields CACDTWGIRGAQLFF.

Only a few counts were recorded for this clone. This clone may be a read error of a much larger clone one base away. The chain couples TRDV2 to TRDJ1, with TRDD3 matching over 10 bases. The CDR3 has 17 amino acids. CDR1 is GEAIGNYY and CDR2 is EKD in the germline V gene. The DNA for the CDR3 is TGTGCCTGTGACGATCTGGGGGATAACGCCGACACCGATAAACCCATCTTT. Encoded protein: CACDDLGDNADTDKPIF.

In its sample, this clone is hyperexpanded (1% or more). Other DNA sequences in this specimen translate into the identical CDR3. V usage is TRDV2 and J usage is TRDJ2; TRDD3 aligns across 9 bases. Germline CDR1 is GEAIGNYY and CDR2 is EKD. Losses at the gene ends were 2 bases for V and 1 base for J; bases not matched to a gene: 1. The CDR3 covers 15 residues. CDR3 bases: TGTGCCTGTGACATACTGGGGGATTTGACAGCACAACTCTTCTTT. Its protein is CACDILGDLTAQLFF.

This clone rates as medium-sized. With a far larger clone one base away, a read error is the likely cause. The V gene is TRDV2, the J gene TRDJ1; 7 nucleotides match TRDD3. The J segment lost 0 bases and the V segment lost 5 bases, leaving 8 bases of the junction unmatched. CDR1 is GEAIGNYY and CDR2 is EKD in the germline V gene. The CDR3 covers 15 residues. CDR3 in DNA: TGTGCCTGTGGCGTACTGGGGCCGTACACCGATAAACTCATCTTT. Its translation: CACGVLGPYTDKLIF.

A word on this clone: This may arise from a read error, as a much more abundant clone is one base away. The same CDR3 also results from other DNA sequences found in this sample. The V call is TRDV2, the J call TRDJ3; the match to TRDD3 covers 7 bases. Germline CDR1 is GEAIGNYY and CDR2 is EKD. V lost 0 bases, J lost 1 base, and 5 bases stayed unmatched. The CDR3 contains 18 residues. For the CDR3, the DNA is TGTGCCTGTGACACCGGAGGATACGCATCCTGGGACACCCGACAGATGTTTTTC. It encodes CACDTGGYASWDTRQMFF.

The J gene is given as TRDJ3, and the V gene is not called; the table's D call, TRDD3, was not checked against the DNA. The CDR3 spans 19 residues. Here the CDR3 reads CACQLLGAWSSWDTRQMFF. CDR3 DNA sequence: TGTGCCTGTCAGTTACTAGGGGCTTGGAGCTCCTGGGACACCCGACAGATGTTTTTC.

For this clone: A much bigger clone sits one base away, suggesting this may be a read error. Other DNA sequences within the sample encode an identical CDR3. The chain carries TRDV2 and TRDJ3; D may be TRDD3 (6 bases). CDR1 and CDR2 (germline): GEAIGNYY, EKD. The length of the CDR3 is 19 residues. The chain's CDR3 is CACDTVWGSSSWDTRQMFF. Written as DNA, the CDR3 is TGTGCCTGCGACACCGTTTGGGGATCAAGCTCCTGGGACACCCGACAGATGTTTTTC.

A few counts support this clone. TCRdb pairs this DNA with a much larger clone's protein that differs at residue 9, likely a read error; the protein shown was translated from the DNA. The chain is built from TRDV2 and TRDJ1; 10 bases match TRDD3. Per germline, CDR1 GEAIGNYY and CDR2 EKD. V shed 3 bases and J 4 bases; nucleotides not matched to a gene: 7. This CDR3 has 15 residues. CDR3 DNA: TGTGCCTGTGACCTACTGGGGGATGATGGCGATAAACTCATCTTT. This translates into CACDLLGDDGDKLIF.

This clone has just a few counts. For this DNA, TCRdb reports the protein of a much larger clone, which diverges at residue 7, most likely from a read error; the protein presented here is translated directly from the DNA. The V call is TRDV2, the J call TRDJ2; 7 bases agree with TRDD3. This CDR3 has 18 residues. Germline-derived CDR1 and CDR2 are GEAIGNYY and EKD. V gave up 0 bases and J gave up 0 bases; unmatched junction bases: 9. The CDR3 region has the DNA TGTGCCTGTGACACCGTCCGGGGATATGCGGCTTTGACAGCACAACTCTTCTTT. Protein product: CACDTVRGYAALTAQLFF.

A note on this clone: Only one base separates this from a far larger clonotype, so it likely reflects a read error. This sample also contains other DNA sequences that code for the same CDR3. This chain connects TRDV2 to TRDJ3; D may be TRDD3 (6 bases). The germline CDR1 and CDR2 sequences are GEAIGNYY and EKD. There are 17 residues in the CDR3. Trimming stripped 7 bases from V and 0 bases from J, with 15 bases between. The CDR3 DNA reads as TGTGCCTGCGACCCTACTGGGACCTCCTGGGACACCCGACAGATGTTTTTC. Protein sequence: CACDPTGTSWDTRQMFF.

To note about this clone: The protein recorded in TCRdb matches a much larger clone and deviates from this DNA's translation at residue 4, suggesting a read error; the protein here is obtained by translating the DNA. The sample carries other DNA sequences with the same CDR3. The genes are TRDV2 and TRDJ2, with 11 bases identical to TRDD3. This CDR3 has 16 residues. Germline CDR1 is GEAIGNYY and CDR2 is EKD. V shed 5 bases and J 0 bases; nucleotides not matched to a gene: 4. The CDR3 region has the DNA TGTGCCTGTGGAATACTGGGGGATACTTTGACAGCACAACTCTTCTTT. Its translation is CACGILGDTLTAQLFF.

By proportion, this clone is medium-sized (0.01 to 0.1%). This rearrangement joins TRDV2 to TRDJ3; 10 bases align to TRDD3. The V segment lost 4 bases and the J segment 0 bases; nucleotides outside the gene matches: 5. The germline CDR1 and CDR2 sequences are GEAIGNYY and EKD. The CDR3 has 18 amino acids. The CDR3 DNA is TGTGCCTGTGAGGAACTGGGGGATCGCTCCTGGGACACCCGACAGATGTTTTTC. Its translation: CACEELGDRSWDTRQMFF.

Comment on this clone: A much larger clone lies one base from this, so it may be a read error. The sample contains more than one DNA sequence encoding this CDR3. The CDR3, as DNA: TGTGCCTGTGACACCGTTTCCCTACTGGGGGACATGCGGCGTTTGACCGATAAACTCATCTTT. Amino acids: CACDTVSLLGDMRRLTDKLIF. This chain connects TRDV2 to TRDJ1; 9 bases map to TRDD3. Unmatched junction bases numbered 21, after V lost 0 bases and J lost 2 bases. CDR1 GEAIGNYY and CDR2 EKD come from the germline V gene. There are 21 residues in the CDR3.

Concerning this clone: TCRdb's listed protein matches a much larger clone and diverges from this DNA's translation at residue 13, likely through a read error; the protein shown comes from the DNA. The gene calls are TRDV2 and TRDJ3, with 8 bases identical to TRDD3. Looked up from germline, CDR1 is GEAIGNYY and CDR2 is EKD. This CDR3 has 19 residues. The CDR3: CACDTLGEYSSWYTRQMFF. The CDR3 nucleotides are TGTGCCTGTGACACTCTGGGGGAGTATAGCTCCTGGTACACCCGACAGATGTTTTTC.

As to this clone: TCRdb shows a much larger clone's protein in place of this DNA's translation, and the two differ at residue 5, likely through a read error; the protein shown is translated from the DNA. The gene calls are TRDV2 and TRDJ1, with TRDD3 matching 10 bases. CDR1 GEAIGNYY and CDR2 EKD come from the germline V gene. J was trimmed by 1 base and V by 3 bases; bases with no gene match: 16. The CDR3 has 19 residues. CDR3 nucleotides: TGTGCCTGTGACCCCAGCTTGGGCTGGGGGATAAGGACCACCGATAAACTCATCTTT. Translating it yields CACDPSLGWGIRTTDKLIF.

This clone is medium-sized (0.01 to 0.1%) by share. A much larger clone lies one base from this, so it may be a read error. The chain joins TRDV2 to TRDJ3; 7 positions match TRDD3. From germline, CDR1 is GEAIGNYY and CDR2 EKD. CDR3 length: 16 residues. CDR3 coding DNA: TGTGCCTGTGACTGGGGGAGCTCCCGGGACACCCGACAGATGTTTTTC. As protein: CACDWGSSRDTRQMFF.

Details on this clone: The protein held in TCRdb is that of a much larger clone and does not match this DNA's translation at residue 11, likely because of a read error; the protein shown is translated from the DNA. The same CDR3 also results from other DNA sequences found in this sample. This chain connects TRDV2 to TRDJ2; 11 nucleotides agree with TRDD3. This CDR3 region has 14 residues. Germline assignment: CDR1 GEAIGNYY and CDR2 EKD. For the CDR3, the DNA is TGCGCCTGTGACATTCTGGGGGATACAGCACGACTCTTCTTT. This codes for CACDILGDTARLFF.

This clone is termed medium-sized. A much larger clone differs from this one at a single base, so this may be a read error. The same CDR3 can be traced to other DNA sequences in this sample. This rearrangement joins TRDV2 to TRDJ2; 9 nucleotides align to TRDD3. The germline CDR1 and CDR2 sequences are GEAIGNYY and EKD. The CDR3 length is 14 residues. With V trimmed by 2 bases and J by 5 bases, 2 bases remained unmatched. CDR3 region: CACDILGDTAQLFF. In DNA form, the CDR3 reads TGTGCCTGTGACATCCTGGGGGATACAGCACAACTCTTCTTT.

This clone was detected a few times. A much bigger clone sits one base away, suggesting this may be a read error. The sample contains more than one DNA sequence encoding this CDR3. CDR3 loop: CACDGVGDRFALTAQLFF. CDR3 nucleotides: TGTGCCTGTGACGGGGTGGGGGATCGATTCGCTTTGACGGCACAACTCTTCTTT. The gene calls are TRDV2 and TRDJ2, with 8 bases fitting TRDD3. Germline V lookup: CDR1 GEAIGNYY, CDR2 EKD. This CDR3 comprises 18 residues.